The 9 T cell receptor beta chains below come from one sample, sequenced in a study of cytomegalovirus exposure and HLA in healthy donors. It was with 60 Vbeta and 13 Jbeta primers that the PCR ran. The protocol was immunoSEQ multiplex PCR, while the TCRdb copy is restricted to in-frame clones and leaves out a portion. Seen here are 200,000 or so clones, 78% observed once, and the top ten hold approximately 6%. Sequencing used PBMCs. Receptors were obtained from a woman aged 25-40 years in good health and CMV-seropositive.

This clone came up a few times. The chain recombines TRBV27 with TRBJ2-7, with 10 bases matching TRBD2. This CDR3 has 16 residues. J was trimmed by 5 bases and V by 5 bases; bases with no gene match: 12. Germline V CDR1 and CDR2: MNHEY, SMNVEV (reference sequence). DNA for the CDR3: TGTGCCAGCAGTCCTTCACTAGCGGGGTTCTCAAACGAGCAGTACTTC. Its protein is CASSPSLAGFSNEQYF.

The chain links TRBV4-1 to TRBJ2-2; 7 nucleotides match TRBD1. The CDR3 contains 16 residues. Germline CDR1 MGHRA, CDR2 YSYEKL. With V trimmed by 0 bases and J by 4 bases, 5 bases remained unmatched. In DNA form, the CDR3 reads TGCGCCAGCAGCCAAGAAGGGGGCAGCTTCACCGGGGAGCTGTTTTTT. As protein: CASSQEGGSFTGELFF.

The chain uses TRBV19 and TRBJ2-2, with TRBD1 as a possible D gene (5 bases). Germline V gives CDR1 LNHDA, CDR2 SQIVND (reference sequence). The CDR3 contains 17 residues. Trimming removed 3 bases at V and 0 bases at J, with 14 bases between. In DNA, the CDR3 is TGTGCCAGTAGTATTCCATGGGGCGCCCCGAACACCGGGGAGCTGTTTTTT. It specifies CASSIPWGAPNTGELFF.

Concerning this clone: Other DNA sequences in the sample encode the same CDR3. The chain carries TRBV4-1 and TRBJ2-7; tentatively, D is TRBD2 (7 bases). This CDR3 is built from 16 residues. Germline V gene data show CDR1 as MGHRA and CDR2 as YSYEKL. Trimming removed 1 base at V and 6 bases at J, with 19 bases between. The CDR3: CASSQGMGAGGGEQYF. CDR3 DNA sequence: TGCGCCAGCAGCCAAGGGATGGGGGCCGGCGGGGGCGAGCAGTACTTC.

V is TRBV19 and J is TRBJ1-6, with TRBD1 as a possible D gene (6 bases). CDR3 length: 15 amino acids. Germline V gene data show CDR1 as LNHDA and CDR2 as SQIVND (reference sequence). Trimming cost V 7 bases and J 10 bases, with 20 bases left between them. The CDR3, as DNA: TGTGCCAGTACCATGGGTGGGGGCGTATTATCACCCCTCCACTTT. Its protein product is CASTMGGGVLSPLHF.

This chain links TRBV29-1 with TRBJ1-1; D not certain. Per germline, CDR1 SQVTM and CDR2 ANQGSEA. The CDR3 runs 11 residues. The V end was cut by 3 bases, the J end by 11 bases, with 13 bases between. In nucleotides, the CDR3 is TGCAGCGTTGATGCGACGGAGGCGGCTTTCTTT. Amino acids: CSVDATEAAFF.

The chain combines TRBV27 with TRBJ2-3; TRBD2 matches at 8 bases. Germline values: CDR1 MNHEY, CDR2 SMNVEV (reference sequence). The V segment lost 6 bases and the J segment 3 bases; nucleotides outside the gene matches: 14. The CDR3 is 17 amino acids. The CDR3 bases are TGTGCCAGCAGACTTACCGGGACTAGAGTAGGGACAGATACGCAGTATTTT. This gives the protein CASRLTGTRVGTDTQYF.

With regard to this clone: Mismatch with germline at one junction end may stem from a read error. The genes are TRBV7-9 and TRBJ2-3; D might be TRBD2 (7 bases). CDR1 SEHNR and CDR2 FQNEAQ come from the germline V gene (reference sequence). CDR3 length: 14 residues. The CDR3 here is CSSKRGAGGDTQYF. The DNA for the CDR3 is TGTTCCAGCAAACGGGGGGCGGGTGGGGATACGCAGTATTTT.

V and J are TRBV4-2 and TRBJ2-5, with D possibly being TRBD2 (6 bases). V gave up 1 base and J gave up 1 base, with 13 bases separating them. The CDR3 is 16 amino acids. Per germline, CDR1 LGHNA and CDR2 YNFKEQ. CDR3 sequence reads: CASSQGEAGLQETQYF. The CDR3 bases are TGTGCCAGCAGCCAAGGGGAAGCGGGCCTCCAAGAGACCCAGTACTTC.